These 21 T cell receptor beta chains were all obtained from the same sample, sequenced in a study of T cell responses to AZD1222 COVID-19 vaccine. The method was immunoSEQ multiplex PCR; TCRdb's version includes in-frame clones alone and lacks a portion of them. The top ten hold approximately 1.3% of the sample, which has more than 75,000 clones, 83% seen once. The sequencing used peripheral blood, collected 28 days after the second AZD1222 dose. These receptors were obtained from an adult who received the AZD1222 COVID-19 vaccine.

This clone was seen only once. V usage is TRBV15 and J usage is TRBJ2-7; 8 nucleotides match TRBD1. J lost 4 bases, V lost 5 bases, and 10 bases had no gene match. CDR3 length: 15 amino acids. CDR1 is LNHNV and CDR2 is YYDKDF in the germline V gene (reference sequence). The DNA for the CDR3 is TGTGCCACCAGCGAAACAGGGGGTCTCCCTTACGAGCAGTACTTC. Its protein is CATSETGGLPYEQYF. The full variable domain, completed using reference TRBV15 and TRBJ2-7, is DAMVIQNPRYQVTQFGKPVTLSCSQTLNHNVMYWYQQKSSQAPKLLFHYYDKDFNNEADTPDNFQSRRPNTSFCFLDIRSPGLGDTAMYLCATSETGGLPYEQYFGPGTRLTVT.

V and J are TRBV7-9 and TRBJ2-5; no reliable D call. Trimming pared 5 bases from V and 4 bases from J, leaving 8 bases between. The length of the CDR3 is 12 residues. The germline V gene encodes CDR1 SEHNR and CDR2 FQNEAQ (reference sequence). This CDR3 reads CASSREGETQYF. Written as DNA, the CDR3 is TGTGCCAGCAGCCGTGAAGGAGAGACCCAGTACTTC.

CDR3 protein: CASSQGTGDAEFGYTF. The CDR3 bases are TGTGCCAGCAGCCAAGGGACAGGGGACGCCGAGTTTGGCTACACCTTC. The chain links TRBV4-2 to TRBJ1-2; 9 nucleotides match TRBD1. In germline, CDR1 is LGHNA, CDR2 YNFKEQ. This CDR3 region has 16 residues. V dropped 1 base and J dropped 7; count of bases not matched to a gene: 10.

V is TRBV13 and J is TRBJ1-1; a possible D gene is TRBD1 (5 bases). The V gene's germline CDR1 is PRHDT and CDR2 FYEKMQ (reference sequence). Between the trimmed V and J ends, which lost 5 bases and 1 base, there was a span of 11 bases. CDR3 length: 14 residues. CDR3: CASSPYGQNTEAFF. The CDR3 nucleotides read TGTGCCAGCAGCCCCTATGGACAGAACACTGAAGCTTTCTTT.

The V and J genes are TRBV27 and TRBJ1-5; D unresolved. The CDR3 totals 14 residues. Germline assignment: CDR1 MNHEY and CDR2 SMNVEV (reference sequence). V shed 4 bases and J shed 2 bases, with 9 bases lying between them. CDR3 amino acids: CASSWTGGNQPQHF. The DNA for the CDR3 is TGTGCCAGCAGTTGGACCGGGGGCAATCAGCCCCAGCATTTT.

The CDR3 region is CASSPGDGITDTQYF. The CDR3 nucleotides read TGCGCCAGCAGTCCCGGGGATGGCATCACAGATACGCAGTATTTT. The chain joins TRBV5-1 to TRBJ2-3; D might be TRBD2 (5 bases). Germline V lookup: CDR1 SGHRS, CDR2 YFSETQ. V was trimmed by 5 bases and J by 2 bases, leaving 15 bases between them. This CDR3 region has 15 residues. Drawing the rest from reference TRBV5-1 and TRBJ2-3, the complete variable domain is KAGVTQTPRYLIKTRGQQVTLSCSPISGHRSVSWYQQTPGQGLQFLFEYFSETQRNKGNFPGRFSGRQFSNSRSEMNVSTLELGDSALYLCASSPGDGITDTQYFGPGTRLTVL.

This clone was seen a few times. The gene calls are TRBV7-9 and TRBJ2-7; D is undetermined. The CDR3 is 13 amino acids. Germline-derived CDR1 and CDR2 are SEHNR and FQNEAQ (reference sequence). V was shortened by 2 bases and J by 6 bases, with 11 bases between the two germline ends. The CDR3 DNA follows: TGTGCCAGCAGCTTAATGGCGTCTGGCGAGCAGTACTTC. It encodes CASSLMASGEQYF.

This sequence joins TRBV7-3 and TRBJ2-3; 11 bases map to TRBD2. The CDR3 spans 16 residues. V lost 5 bases to trimming and J lost 2 bases; unmatched junction nucleotides: 6. Germline V gene sequence: CDR1 SGHTA, CDR2 FQGTGA. This CDR3 reads CASSLGLAGITDTQYF. CDR3 DNA sequence: TGTGCCAGCAGCCTAGGACTAGCGGGCATCACAGATACGCAGTATTTT. The full variable domain, rest sourced from reference TRBV7-3 and TRBJ2-3, is GAGVSQTPSNKVTEKGKYVELRCDPISGHTALYWYRQSLGQGPEFLIYFQGTGAADDSGLPNDRFFAVRPEGSVSTLKIQRTERGDSAVYLCASSLGLAGITDTQYFGPGTRLTVL.

The rearrangement joins TRBV5-6 to TRBJ2-7; D is possibly TRBD1 (6 bases). There are 14 residues in the CDR3. Germline lookup yields CDR1 SGHDT and CDR2 YYEEEE. The V gene lost 2 bases and the J gene lost 3 bases, with 12 bases spanning the gap. CDR3 in DNA: TGTGCCAGCAGCTTCGGGACACAGGGCTACGAGCAGTACTTC. As protein: CASSFGTQGYEQYF. Full variable domain (outside the CDR3, taken from reference TRBV5-6 and TRBJ2-7): DAGVTQSPTHLIKTRGQQVTLRCSPKSGHDTVSWYQQALGQGPQFIFQYYEEEERQRGNFPDRFSGHQFPNYSSELNVNALLLGDSALYLCASSFGTQGYEQYFGPGTRLTVT.

The chain couples TRBV19 to TRBJ2-5; the D gene is possibly TRBD2 (5 bases). Germline V lookup: CDR1 LNHDA, CDR2 SQIVND (reference sequence). The CDR3 covers 13 residues. Between the trimmed V and J ends, which lost 7 bases and 3 bases, there was a span of 12 bases. The CDR3, as DNA: TGTGCCAGTACGGTCCTCGGGGAAGAGACCCAGTACTTC. Translating it yields CASTVLGEETQYF.

The chain employs TRBV3-1 (or the pseudogene TRBV3-2) and TRBJ2-7, with D possibly matching TRBD2 (6 bases). Trimming shortened V by 0 bases and J by 1 base, and 13 bases separated the two germline ends. Germline CDR1 reads LGHDT; CDR2 reads YNNKEL (reference sequence). The CDR3 length is 16 residues. The CDR3 bases are TGTGCCAGCAGCCAAGATGCCCGGGGAGGTTCCTACGAGCAGTACTTC. This translates into CASSQDARGGSYEQYF.

V is TRBV11-2 and J is TRBJ2-2, with TRBD1 matching 8 bases. Germline lookup yields CDR1 SGHAT and CDR2 FQNNGV. V lost 6 bases, J lost 6 bases, and 9 bases stayed unmatched. The CDR3 has 15 residues. Here the CDR3 reads CASSPRDRRAGELFF. CDR3 nucleotides: TGTGCCAGCAGTCCCCGGGACAGGAGGGCCGGGGAGCTGTTTTTT.

This chain connects TRBV6-5 to TRBJ2-7; D gene unclear. Trimming stripped 4 bases from V and 0 bases from J, with 10 bases between. The germline gives CDR1 MNHEY, CDR2 SVGAGI. CDR3 length: 14 residues. CDR3 sequence reads: CASSFQQSSYEQYF. The CDR3 DNA sequence: TGTGCCAGCAGTTTTCAACAGAGCTCCTACGAGCAGTACTTC.

The chain recombines TRBV19 with TRBJ2-2; 7 nucleotides match TRBD2. J lost 4 bases, V lost 10 bases, and 18 bases had no gene match. Germline CDR1 is LNHDA and CDR2 is SQIVND (reference sequence). The CDR3 contains 17 residues. The CDR3 nucleotides are TGTGCCACACTCCCCCCCCGGGCTAGCGGATTCACCGGGGAGCTGTTTTTT. It is translated as CATLPPRASGFTGELFF.

This chain connects TRBV23-1 to TRBJ2-7; TRBD1 might be the D (6 bases). TRBV23-1 is known as an ORF, though its function is uncertain. There are 14 residues in the CDR3. Trimming left V 4 bases short and J 6 bases short, with 16 bases between. The chain's CDR3 is CASSRSQGCGEQYF. As DNA, the CDR3 is TGCGCCAGCAGTCGTTCACAGGGCTGCGGCGAGCAGTACTTC.

CDR3 in DNA: TGCGCCAGCAGCTTGTACAGCCAATCCCCCGTGGATTCACCCCTCCACTTT. As protein: CASSLYSQSPVDSPLHF. This rearrangement joins TRBV5-1 to TRBJ1-6; D not resolved. Germline assignment: CDR1 SGHRS and CDR2 YFSETQ. The CDR3 extends over 17 amino acids. Trimming pared 1 base from V and 8 bases from J, leaving 19 bases between. The variable domain in full, completed from reference TRBV5-1 and TRBJ1-6, reads KAGVTQTPRYLIKTRGQQVTLSCSPISGHRSVSWYQQTPGQGLQFLFEYFSETQRNKGNFPGRFSGRQFSNSRSEMNVSTLELGDSALYLCASSLYSQSPVDSPLHFGNGTRLTVT.

This chain joins TRBV7-9 and TRBJ2-6; D call uncertain. The CDR3 spans 15 residues. Looked up from germline, CDR1 is SEHNR and CDR2 is FQNEAQ (reference sequence). Trimming removed 1 base at V and 4 bases at J, with 8 bases between. The CDR3 region is CASSLVPSGANVLTF. The DNA for the CDR3 is TGTGCCAGCAGCTTAGTACCCTCCGGGGCCAACGTCCTGACTTTC.

Here the CDR3 reads CASSVAGDNSPLHF. CDR3 bases: TGTGCCAGCAGCGTAGCAGGGGATAATTCACCCCTCCACTTT. The rearrangement links TRBV9 to TRBJ1-6; D might be TRBD1 (6 bases). The CDR3 runs to 14 residues. Trimming removed 0 bases at V and 5 bases at J, with 6 bases between. Per the germline V gene, CDR1 is SGDLS and CDR2 is YYNGEE.

The chain joins TRBV7-7 to TRBJ2-7, with D unclear. Trimming removed 5 bases from V and 3 bases from J, with 14 bases in between. This CDR3 region has 14 residues. From germline, CDR1 is SSHAT and CDR2 FNYEAQ (reference sequence). This CDR3 reads CASSVGLHGYEQYF. CDR3 sequence (DNA): TGTGCCAGCAGCGTTGGGCTGCACGGCTACGAGCAGTACTTC.

The chain combines TRBV5-1 with TRBJ2-4; 8 positions match TRBD1. This CDR3 spans 15 amino acids. The trim removed 1 base at V and 4 bases at J, leaving 4 bases unmatched. Germline lookup yields CDR1 SGHRS and CDR2 YFSETQ. The CDR3 DNA reads TGCGCCAGCAGCTTGACCCGGGACAGGAAAAACATTCAGTACTTC. Amino acid sequence: CASSLTRDRKNIQYF.

V and J are TRBV7-9 and TRBJ1-2, with 12 bases matching TRBD1. This CDR3 has 16 residues. J gave up 9 bases and V 3 bases, and 11 bases lay outside the gene matches. Germline V gives CDR1 SEHNR, CDR2 FQNEAQ (reference sequence). CDR3 bases: TGTGCCAGCAGCTTCCTTACCGGGACAGGGGGCGGCAGCTACACCTTC. Its protein is CASSFLTGTGGGSYTF. Full variable domain (rest looked up from reference TRBV7-9 and TRBJ1-2): DTGVSQNPRHKITKRGQNVTFRCDPISEHNRLYWYRQTLGQGPEFLTYFQNEAQLEKSRLLSDRFSAERPKGSFSTLEIQRTEQGDSAMYLCASSFLTGTGGGSYTFGSGTRLTVV.